The next 5 T cell receptor beta chains were all read from a single sample in a study of blood T cell repertoires in COVID-19. Generated by immunoSEQ multiplex PCR, the TCRdb table keeps only in-frame clones and is missing some. The sample carries 60,000 to 80,000 clones, 65% to 85% recorded once. Specimen: PBMCs or T cells enriched from blood (not recorded which). These receptors came from a woman between 35 and 50 years old with acute COVID-19.

V usage is TRBV5-1 and J usage is TRBJ2-3, with TRBD2 matching 8 bases. V lost 2 bases to trimming and J lost 1 base; unmatched junction nucleotides: 6. The CDR3 runs to 16 residues. Germline CDR1 is SGHRS and CDR2 is YFSETQ. CDR3 coding DNA: TGCGCCAGCAGCTTACGAGGACTAGCCGGCACAGATACGCAGTATTTT. This codes for CASSLRGLAGTDTQYF. Drawing the rest from reference TRBV5-1 and TRBJ2-3, the complete variable domain is KAGVTQTPRYLIKTRGQQVTLSCSPISGHRSVSWYQQTPGQGLQFLFEYFSETQRNKGNFPGRFSGRQFSNSRSEMNVSTLELGDSALYLCASSLRGLAGTDTQYFGPGTRLTVL.

This clone occurred once. The rearrangement joins TRBV4-1 to TRBJ2-6, with D hard to call. V was trimmed by 1 base and J by 4 bases, leaving 14 bases between them. The germline V gene has CDR1 MGHRA and CDR2 YSYEKL. CDR3 length: 17 residues. The CDR3 DNA sequence: TGCGCCAGCAGCCAAGGGCCAGTTCCCACCGGGGCCAACGTCCTGACTTTC. Its translation is CASSQGPVPTGANVLTF.

The chain employs TRBV15 and TRBJ1-4, with D unclear. The germline V gene encodes CDR1 LNHNV and CDR2 YYDKDF (reference sequence). V was trimmed by 0 bases and J by 7 bases, leaving 6 bases between them. CDR3 length: 13 residues. CDR3 protein: CATSRDLSEKLFF. In DNA, the CDR3 is TGTGCCACCAGCAGAGATCTTTCTGAAAAACTGTTTTTT. Full variable domain (outside the CDR3, taken from reference TRBV15 and TRBJ1-4): DAMVIQNPRYQVTQFGKPVTLSCSQTLNHNVMYWYQQKSSQAPKLLFHYYDKDFNNEADTPDNFQSRRPNTSFCFLDIRSPGLGDTAMYLCATSRDLSEKLFFGSGTQLSVL.

This clone appeared a single time. The chain joins TRBV11-3 to TRBJ2-5, with TRBD2 matching over 7 bases. The CDR3 covers 14 residues. The J segment lost 2 bases and the V segment lost 5 bases, leaving 5 bases of the junction unmatched. Germline V lookup: CDR1 SGHNT, CDR2 YENEEA. In DNA, the CDR3 is TGTGCCAGCAGCGGGGGGGGAGTTCAAGAGACCCAGTACTTC. Translating gives CASSGGGVQETQYF.

The chain uses TRBV3-1 (or the pseudogene TRBV3-2) and TRBJ2-5; the match to TRBD2 covers 7 bases. This CDR3 is 16 amino acids long. Germline V lookup: CDR1 LGHDT, CDR2 YNNKEL (reference sequence). The junction had 8 bases not matched to a gene; V was cut back by 0 bases and J by 4 bases. The CDR3 nucleotides are TGTGCCAGCAGCCAAGATGTGTCGGGGGGTCTAGAGACCCAGTACTTC. Protein sequence: CASSQDVSGGLETQYF.